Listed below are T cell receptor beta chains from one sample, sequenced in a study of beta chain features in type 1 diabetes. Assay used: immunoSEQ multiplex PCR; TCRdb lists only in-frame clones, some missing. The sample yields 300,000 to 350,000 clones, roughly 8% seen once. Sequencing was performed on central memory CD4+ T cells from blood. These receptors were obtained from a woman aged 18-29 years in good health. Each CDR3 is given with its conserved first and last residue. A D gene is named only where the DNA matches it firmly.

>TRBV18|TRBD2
CASSQTQTSDEQFF
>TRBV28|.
CASSLSFEQFF
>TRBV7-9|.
CASSLGGALNEQYF
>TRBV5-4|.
CASSLVSNNEQFF
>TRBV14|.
CASGRSEYEQYF
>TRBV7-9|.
CASSLASVREQYF
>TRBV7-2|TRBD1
CASSTTGGQETQYF
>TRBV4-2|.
CASSQGGGRRNEQFF
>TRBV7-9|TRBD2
CASRGGIYNEQFF
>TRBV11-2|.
CASSLILGLEQYF
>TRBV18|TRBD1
CASSPPWGQGTDTQYF
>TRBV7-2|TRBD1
CASSPRTGNYEQYF
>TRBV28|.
CASSFYGTSTNEQFF
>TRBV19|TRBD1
CASRTASGTGTYEQYF
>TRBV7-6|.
CASSLGPTALETQYF
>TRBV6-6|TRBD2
CASSYTSGRGEQYF
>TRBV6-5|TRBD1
CASRGQGGSYEQYF
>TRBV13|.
CASSPLGGAGNTIYF
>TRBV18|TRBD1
CASSPGQGAFF
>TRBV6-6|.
CASREAYEQYF